This passage covers 19 T cell receptor beta chains from one sample sequenced in a study of T cell responses to AZD1222 COVID-19 vaccine. TCRdb's copy holds only in-frame clones and misses some; the assay was immunoSEQ multiplex PCR. The table lists about 99,000 clones, around 91% of them singletons. The sample was peripheral blood, taken on day 0 of AZD1222 vaccination. Source of these receptors: an adult in good health.

This clone was observed a handful of times. The gene calls are TRBV2 and TRBJ2-7; 11 nucleotides agree with TRBD1. Looked up from germline, CDR1 is SNHLY and CDR2 is FYNNEI. The CDR3 extends over 15 amino acids. J lost 4 bases, V lost 7 bases, and 9 bases had no gene match. The CDR3 DNA sequence: TGTGCCAGCATAATTGGACAGGGGGCAGGATACGAGCAGTACTTC. This codes for CASIIGQGAGYEQYF.

The V gene is TRBV9, the J gene TRBJ1-2; D gene ambiguous. The germline CDR1 and CDR2 sequences are SGDLS and YYNGEE. The ends were cut back, 0 bases at V and 6 bases at J, with 15 bases in the middle. The CDR3 sequence is 15 residues long. CDR3 amino acids: CASSVDNAEVDGYTF. The CDR3 bases are TGTGCCAGCAGCGTAGATAACGCAGAGGTAGATGGCTACACCTTC.

V is TRBV9 and J is TRBJ1-2; 10 bases agree with TRBD1. CDR1 is SGDLS and CDR2 is YYNGEE in the germline V gene. Trimming cost V 3 bases and J 5 bases; bases outside gene matches: 4. The CDR3 loop spans 14 amino acids. The CDR3 spells CASSETGGDYGYTF. In DNA form, the CDR3 reads TGTGCCAGCAGCGAGACAGGGGGCGATTATGGCTACACCTTC.

The chain has TRBV7-2 and TRBJ2-5; D is possibly TRBD1 or TRBD2 (6 bases each). In germline, CDR1 is SGHTA, CDR2 FQGNSA. The V gene lost 5 bases and the J gene lost 9 bases, with 10 bases spanning the gap. The CDR3 loop spans 11 amino acids. The CDR3: CASSPRGAQYF. DNA of the CDR3: TGTGCCAGCAGCCCAAGGGGGGCCCAGTACTTC.

The CDR3 loop is CATSREGMGAEAFF. The DNA for the CDR3 is TGTGCCACCAGCAGAGAAGGAATGGGGGCTGAAGCTTTCTTT. J is TRBJ1-1 and V is TRBV15, with a weak D call TRBD1 (5 bases). V gave up 0 bases and J gave up 6 bases, with 11 bases separating them. The CDR3 is 14 amino acids. CDR1 and CDR2 from the germline V gene are LNHNV and YYDKDF (reference sequence). Full variable domain (missing parts from reference TRBV15 and TRBJ1-1): DAMVIQNPRYQVTQFGKPVTLSCSQTLNHNVMYWYQQKSSQAPKLLFHYYDKDFNNEADTPDNFQSRRPNTSFCFLDIRSPGLGDTAMYLCATSREGMGAEAFFGQGTRLTVV.

The chain uses TRBV7-2 and TRBJ1-3; D might be TRBD1 (6 bases). The CDR3 is made up of 13 amino acids. Germline V gene data show CDR1 as SGHTA and CDR2 as FQGNSA. Trimming pared 1 base from V and 8 bases from J, leaving 9 bases between. CDR3 coding DNA: TGTGCCAGCAGCTTAGAGGCAGGGGACACCATATATTTT. Protein: CASSLEAGDTIYF.

As for this clone: The junction departs from germline at one end; a sequencing error may be responsible. V gene TRBV6-5 combines with J gene TRBJ2-2; D may correspond to TRBD1 or TRBD2 (5 bases each). CDR1 is MNHEY, CDR2 SVGAGI, per germline. This CDR3 has 16 amino acids. CDR3 loop: CASSYWGGGNTGELFF. The CDR3 DNA reads as TGTGCCAGCAGCTACTGGGGTGGGGGGAACACCGGGGAGCTGTTTTTT.

V and J are TRBV18 and TRBJ1-1; D not certain. Germline-derived CDR1 and CDR2 are KGHSH and LQKENI. The CDR3 contains 12 residues. Trimming pared 2 bases from V and 4 bases from J, leaving 5 bases between. Here the CDR3 DNA reads TGTGCCAGCTCACCAGCGGGCACTGAAGCTTTCTTT. Translated, it gives CASSPAGTEAFF.

The V and J genes are TRBV6-6 and TRBJ1-4; D is possibly TRBD1 (5 bases). This CDR3 region has 14 residues. Per germline, CDR1 MNHNY and CDR2 SVGAGI (reference sequence). Trimming took off 6 bases at V and 4 bases at J, with 12 bases between the two ends. The chain's CDR3 is CASSPGGVNEKLFF. CDR3 DNA: TGTGCCAGCAGCCCCGGAGGGGTTAATGAAAAACTGTTTTTT.

The J gene is TRBJ2-4, the V gene TRBV6-5; 8 bases line up with TRBD1. The V gene's germline CDR1 is MNHEY and CDR2 SVGAGI. V shed 4 bases and J 8 bases; nucleotides not matched to a gene: 7. CDR3 length: 14 amino acids. Written as DNA, the CDR3 is TGTGCCAGCAGTTCGACAGGGGTGAGGGACATTCAGTACTTC. As protein: CASSSTGVRDIQYF.

This rearrangement joins TRBV29-1 to TRBJ1-2, with 9 bases matching TRBD1. The CDR3 loop spans 20 amino acids. The germline V gene has CDR1 SQVTM and CDR2 ANQGSEA. V dropped 5 bases and J dropped 5; count of bases not matched to a gene: 27. The CDR3 sequence: CSVFIGESYPGQGWNYGYTF. Written as DNA, the CDR3 is TGCAGCGTTTTTATAGGAGAGAGTTATCCGGGACAGGGCTGGAATTATGGCTACACCTTC.

The genes are TRBV7-6 and TRBJ2-7; TRBD2 might be the D (5 bases). Trimming left V 0 bases short and J 3 bases short, with 15 bases between. This CDR3 is 16 amino acids long. Germline V gene lookup returns CDR1 SGHVS and CDR2 FNYEAQ. CDR3 sequence: CASSLASAGVGYEQYF. CDR3 in DNA: TGTGCCAGCAGCTTAGCGTCAGCCGGGGTGGGCTACGAGCAGTACTTC.

The rearrangement links TRBV15 to TRBJ2-2, with 11 bases fitting TRBD2. The germline V gene encodes CDR1 LNHNV and CDR2 YYDKDF (reference sequence). V gave up 5 bases and J gave up 7 bases; unmatched junction bases: 15. The CDR3 sequence is 18 residues long. CDR3 residues: CATSGYYSGGAAYGELFF. The DNA for the CDR3 is TGTGCCACCAGCGGTTACTATAGCGGGGGGGCCGCGTACGGGGAGCTGTTTTTT.

The chain uses TRBV27 and TRBJ1-5, with D uncertain. Trimming pared 6 bases from V and 4 bases from J, leaving 16 bases between. Germline V gives CDR1 MNHEY, CDR2 SMNVEV (reference sequence). The CDR3 covers 15 residues. This CDR3 reads CASSPRTDLNQPQHF. CDR3 DNA: TGTGCCAGCAGCCCCAGGACGGACCTTAATCAGCCCCAGCATTTT.

The table lists this clone with a count of one. The chain is built from TRBV5-1 and TRBJ1-4, with 12 bases identical to TRBD1. The J segment lost 6 bases and the V segment lost 5 bases, leaving 5 bases of the junction unmatched. Germline V gene data show CDR1 as SGHRS and CDR2 as YFSETQ. The CDR3 length is 15 residues. The CDR3 spells CASRGTGGADEKLFF. The DNA for the CDR3 is TGCGCCAGCAGAGGGACAGGGGGCGCTGATGAAAAACTGTTTTTT.

V gene TRBV5-1 combines with J gene TRBJ2-5, with D perhaps assigned TRBD1 or TRBD2 (6 bases each). The CDR3 has 16 residues. CDR1 is SGHRS, CDR2 YFSETQ, per germline. V was shortened by 3 bases and J by 5 bases, with 20 bases between the two germline ends. CDR3 sequence reads: CASSSSLVGGWETQYF. DNA of the CDR3: TGCGCCAGCAGCTCATCACTAGTGGGGGGCTGGGAGACCCAGTACTTC.

This clone turned up a few times. The gene calls are TRBV10-1 and TRBJ2-3, with a weak D call TRBD1 (6 bases). V was pared by 8 bases and J by 4 bases, with 10 bases between. This CDR3 is 12 amino acids long. Germline CDR1 WNHNN, CDR2 SYGVQD (reference sequence). Written as DNA, the CDR3 is TGCGCCAGCGGTTACAGGGCAGATACGCAGTATTTT. Protein sequence: CASGYRADTQYF.

This chain connects TRBV27 to TRBJ2-1; 7 bases match TRBD1. V lost 3 bases, J lost 6 bases, and 8 bases stayed unmatched. This CDR3 has 15 residues. Germline CDR1 is MNHEY and CDR2 is SMNVEV (reference sequence). In DNA, the CDR3 is TGTGCCAGCAGTTTTAGGGGGCGCAATCCCAATGAGCAGTTCTTC. It is translated as CASSFRGRNPNEQFF.

This chain joins TRBV5-4 and TRBJ2-5; possible D gene TRBD2, 5 bases. This CDR3 is built from 16 residues. Germline V gene sequence: CDR1 SGHNT, CDR2 YYREEE (reference sequence). V was pared by 3 bases and J by 2 bases, with 17 bases between. The DNA of the CDR3 is TGTGCCAGCAGCTATTTTAGATCTAGCATACAAGAGACCCAGTACTTC. It is translated as CASSYFRSSIQETQYF.